This T cell receptor (beta chain) was sequenced in a study of a mutant IDH1 vaccine in newly diagnosed glioma. Across the whole study: V12 fell at week 35 and V13, the study end, at week 47.

V lost 7 bases and J lost 5, with 14 bases in between. This CDR3 comprises 13 residues. The germline CDR1 and CDR2 sequences are MNHEY and SVGAGI. TCRdb's copy holds only in-frame clones and misses some; the assay was immunoSEQ multiplex PCR. The table lists around 60,000 clones, roughly 76% of them singletons. In its sample, this clone was seen a few times. No antigen is known for it. The time point was: week 35, safety follow-up. Alongside topical imiquimod, each dose of vaccine comprised 300 ug of mutant IDH1 20-mer peptide. The source material was PBMCs, sampled from a glioma patient whose treatment included an IDH1 peptide vaccine. The genes are TRBV6-5 and TRBJ1-1; possible D gene TRBD1, 6 bases. This clonotype originated in a man in his forties or fifties with glioma. The CDR3, as DNA: TGTGCCAGCAAACAGGGTCTGTGGACTGAAGCTTTCTTT. Amino acid sequence: CASKQGLWTEAFF.